This T cell receptor beta chain emerged from a study of T cells in Graves' hyperthyroidism and ophthalmopathy. Study results and caveats: Most thyroid-expanded clonotypes above 0.001 were also found in blood.

Authors of the study amplified TCR beta CDR3 regions from RNA transcripts. The primer set for the first-round RT-PCR of the TCR CDR3 was HTBI. A single record per CDR3 protein comes from TCRdb applying MiXCR to the multiplex PCR reads. The table includes under 550,000 distinct CDR3 sequences, 15% to 20% detected once. Active moderate-to-severe ophthalmopathy, Clinical Activity Score at least 3, NOSPECS at least 4, under 3 months' duration. The study left out patients who had uncontrolled infection, other autoimmune disease, pregnancy or lactation. Orbital computed tomography and thyroid ultrasound, together with serum TRAb and thyroxine and clinical symptoms, were used for diagnoses. This clonotype was recorded at least ten times. Its specificity is not known. Sequencing input: blood. This receptor was obtained from a man aged 40-50 years with Graves' ophthalmopathy.

The CDR3 is CASLLRTGTDTQYF. For the CDR3, the DNA is TGCGCCAGCCTGCTTCGTACTGGTACAGATACGCAGTATTTT. The rearrangement uses TRBV10-2 and TRBJ2-3; D is unresolved. Germline V lookup: CDR1 WSHSY, CDR2 SAAADI. The CDR3 totals 14 residues. Deletions cut 8 bases from V and 3 bases from J, with 15 bases between.